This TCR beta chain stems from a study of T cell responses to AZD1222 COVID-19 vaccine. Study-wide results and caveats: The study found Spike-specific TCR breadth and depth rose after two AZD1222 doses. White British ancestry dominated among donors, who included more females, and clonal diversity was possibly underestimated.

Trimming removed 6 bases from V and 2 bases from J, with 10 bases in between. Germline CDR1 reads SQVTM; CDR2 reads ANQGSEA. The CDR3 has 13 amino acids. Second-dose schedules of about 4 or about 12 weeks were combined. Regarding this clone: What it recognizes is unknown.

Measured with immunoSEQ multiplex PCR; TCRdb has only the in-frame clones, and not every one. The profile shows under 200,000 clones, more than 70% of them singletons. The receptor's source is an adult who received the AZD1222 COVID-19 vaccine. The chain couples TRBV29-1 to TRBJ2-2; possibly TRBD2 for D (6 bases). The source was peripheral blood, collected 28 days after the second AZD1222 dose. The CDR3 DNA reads TGCAGCGTGGGGGAGGTAAACACCGGGGAGCTGTTTTTT. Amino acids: CSVGEVNTGELFF.